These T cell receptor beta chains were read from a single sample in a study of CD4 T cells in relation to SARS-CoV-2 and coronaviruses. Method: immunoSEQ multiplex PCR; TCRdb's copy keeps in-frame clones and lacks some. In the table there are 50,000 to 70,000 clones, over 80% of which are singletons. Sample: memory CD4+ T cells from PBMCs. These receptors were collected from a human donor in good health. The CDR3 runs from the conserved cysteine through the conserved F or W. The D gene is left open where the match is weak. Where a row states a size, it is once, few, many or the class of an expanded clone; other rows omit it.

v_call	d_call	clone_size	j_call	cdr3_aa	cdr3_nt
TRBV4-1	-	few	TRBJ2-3	CASSQARRAPDTQYF	TGCGCCAGCAGCCAGGCAAGGCGGGCGCCGGATACGCAGTATTTT
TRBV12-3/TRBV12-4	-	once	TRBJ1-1	CASSFGRNTEAFF	TGTGCCAGCAGTTTCGGCAGGAACACTGAAGCTTTCTTT
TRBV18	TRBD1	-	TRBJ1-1	CASSQGAIAEAFF	TGTGCCAGCTCACAGGGGGCGATCGCTGAAGCTTTCTTT
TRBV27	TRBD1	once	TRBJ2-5	CASSYQGQGYQETQYF	TGTGCCAGCAGTTATCAGGGACAGGGGTACCAAGAGACCCAGTACTTC
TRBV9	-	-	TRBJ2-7	CASTRDLLRNEQYF	TGTGCCAGCACCAGAGACCTTCTTAGGAACGAGCAGTACTTC
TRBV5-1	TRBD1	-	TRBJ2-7	CASRSGRGSYEQYF	TGCGCCAGCAGATCGGGCAGGGGGAGCTACGAGCAGTACTTC
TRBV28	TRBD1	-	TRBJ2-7	CASSTPGQASYEQYF	TGTGCCAGCAGTACTCCGGGACAGGCCAGCTACGAGCAGTACTTC
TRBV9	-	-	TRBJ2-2	CASSVDGSFTGELFF	TGTGCCAGCAGCGTAGATGGTTCCTTCACCGGGGAGCTGTTTTTT
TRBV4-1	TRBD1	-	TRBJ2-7	CASSQAADRGLYEQYF	TGCGCCAGCAGCCAAGCCGCCGACAGGGGGCTCTACGAGCAGTACTTC
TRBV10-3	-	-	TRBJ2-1	CAISEGGRPEQFF	TGTGCCATCAGTGAGGGAGGCCGTCCTGAGCAGTTCTTC
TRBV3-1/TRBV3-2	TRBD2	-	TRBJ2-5	CASSTRFSGRETQYF	TGTGCCAGCAGCACGCGTTTTAGCGGGAGGGAGACCCAGTACTTC
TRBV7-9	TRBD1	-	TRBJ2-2	CASSSGQANTGELFF	TGTGCCAGCAGCAGTGGACAGGCGAACACCGGGGAGCTGTTTTTT
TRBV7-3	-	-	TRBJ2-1	CASSPHQGRERYNEQFF	TGTGCCAGCAGCCCCCACCAGGGGCGGGAGAGGTACAATGAGCAGTTCTTC
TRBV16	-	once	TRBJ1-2	CASSRLTGGYTF	TGTGCCAGCAGTCGCCTAACTGGTGGCTACACCTTC